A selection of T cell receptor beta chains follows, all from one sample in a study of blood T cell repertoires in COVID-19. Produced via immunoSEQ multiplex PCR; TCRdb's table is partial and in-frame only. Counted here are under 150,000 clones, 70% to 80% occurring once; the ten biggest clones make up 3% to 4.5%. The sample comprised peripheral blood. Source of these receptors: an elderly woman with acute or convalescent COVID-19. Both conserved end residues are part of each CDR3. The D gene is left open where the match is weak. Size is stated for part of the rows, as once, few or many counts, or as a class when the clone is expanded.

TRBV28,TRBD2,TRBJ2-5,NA,CARGRGGQETQYF,TGTGCCCGGGGGAGGGGAGGACAAGAGACCCAGTACTTC
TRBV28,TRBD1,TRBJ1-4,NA,CASSRQGTQLFF,TGTGCCAGCAGTCGACAGGGGACCCAACTGTTTTTT
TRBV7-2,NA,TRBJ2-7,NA,CASSLTPRLSSYEQYF,TGTGCCAGCAGCTTAACCCCGCGGCTGAGCTCCTACGAGCAGTACTTC
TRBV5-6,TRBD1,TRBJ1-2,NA,CASSPGRGLRGYTF,TGTGCCAGCAGCCCTGGAAGGGGGCTTAGAGGCTACACCTTC
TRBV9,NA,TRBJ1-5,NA,CASSVAGTLNQPQHF,TGTGCCAGCAGCGTAGCTGGGACACTTAATCAGCCCCAGCATTTT
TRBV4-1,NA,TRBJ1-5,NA,CASSQGYQQPQHF,TGCGCCAGCAGCCAAGGGTATCAGCAGCCCCAGCATTTT
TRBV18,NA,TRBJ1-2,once,CASSPQTEPRRSGGYTF,TGTGCCAGCTCACCACAGACAGAACCAAGGCGGTCCGGTGGCTACACCTTC
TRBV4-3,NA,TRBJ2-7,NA,CASSQDQGGGLYEQYF,TGCGCCAGCAGCCAAGATCAAGGGGGTGGCTTGTACGAGCAGTACTTC
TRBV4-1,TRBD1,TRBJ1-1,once,CASSQVLEGTGSPEAFF,TGCGCCAGCAGCCAAGTGTTAGAAGGGACAGGGAGCCCTGAAGCTTTCTTT
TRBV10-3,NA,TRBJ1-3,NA,CAIISSTGNTIYF,TGTGCCATCATAAGCTCGACTGGAAACACCATATATTTT
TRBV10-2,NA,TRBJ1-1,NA,CASRGATRNTEAFF,TGCGCCAGCAGGGGGGCAACCCGGAACACTGAAGCTTTCTTT
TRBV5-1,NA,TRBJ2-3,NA,CASSLLGGTDTQYF,TGCGCCAGCAGCTTGCTCGGGGGCACAGATACGCAGTATTTT
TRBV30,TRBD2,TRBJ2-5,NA,CAWSVGGAGGPGETQYF,TGTGCCTGGAGTGTAGGTGGAGCGGGAGGGCCTGGAGAGACCCAGTACTTC
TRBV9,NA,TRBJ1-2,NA,CASSTTGQNYGYTF,TGTGCCAGCAGCACGACTGGACAAAACTATGGCTACACCTTC
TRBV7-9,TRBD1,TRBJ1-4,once,CASRGTALNEKLFF,TGTGCCAGCAGGGGGACAGCCTTAAATGAAAAACTGTTTTTT
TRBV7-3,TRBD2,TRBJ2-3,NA,CASSEYVAGSTDTQYF,TGTGCCAGCAGCGAATACGTAGCGGGAAGCACAGATACGCAGTATTTT
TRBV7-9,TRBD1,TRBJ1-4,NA,CASSSRTGQGLLHNEKLFF,TGTGCCAGCAGCTCCCGGACAGGGCAGGGGCTTTTGCATAATGAAAAACTGTTTTTT
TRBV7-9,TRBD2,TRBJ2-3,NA,CASTWGGEADTQYF,TGTGCCAGCACCTGGGGGGGGGAGGCAGATACGCAGTATTTT
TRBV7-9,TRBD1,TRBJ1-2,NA,CASSSDRGGYGYTF,TGTGCCAGCAGCTCAGACAGGGGTGGCTATGGCTACACCTTC
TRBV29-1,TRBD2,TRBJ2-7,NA,CSVDPWGTSGRSNEQYF,TGCAGCGTTGACCCCTGGGGGACAAGCGGGAGAAGTAACGAGCAGTACTTC
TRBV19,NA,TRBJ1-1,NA,CASSAERTGIRGLFF,TGTGCCAGTAGTGCGGAGCGTACAGGGATCCGAGGTCTTTTCTTT
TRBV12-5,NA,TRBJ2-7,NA,CASGDGRGGYEQYF,TGTGCTAGTGGAGATGGGAGGGGGGGCTACGAGCAGTACTTC
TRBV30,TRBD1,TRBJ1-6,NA,CAWSYRQGYNSPLHF,TGTGCCTGGAGCTACCGACAGGGATATAATTCACCCCTCCACTTT
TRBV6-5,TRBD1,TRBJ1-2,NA,CASTTRQGVGYTF,TGTGCCAGCACTACGAGACAGGGAGTTGGCTACACCTTC
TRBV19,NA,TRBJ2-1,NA,CASSAPGLPTINEQFF,TGTGCCAGTAGTGCGCCGGGACTCCCCACGATCAATGAGCAGTTCTTC
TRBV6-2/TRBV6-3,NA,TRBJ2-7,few,CASSSVRGSSYEQYF,TGTGCCAGCAGCTCAGTAAGGGGGAGCTCCTACGAGCAGTACTTC
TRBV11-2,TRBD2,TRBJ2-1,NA,CASSSAGGYNEQFF,TGTGCCAGCAGCTCAGCGGGGGGGTACAATGAGCAGTTCTTC
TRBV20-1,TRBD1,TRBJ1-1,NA,CSAIEGASTMNTEAFF,TGCAGTGCTATTGAGGGGGCCTCTACTATGAACACTGAAGCTTTCTTT
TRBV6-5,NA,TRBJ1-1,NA,CASTRIRGNTEAFF,TGTGCCAGCACCAGGATTCGGGGGAACACTGAAGCTTTCTTT
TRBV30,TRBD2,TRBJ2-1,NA,CAWSTLAGVGNEQFF,TGTGCCTGGAGTACACTAGCGGGAGTCGGAAATGAGCAGTTCTTC
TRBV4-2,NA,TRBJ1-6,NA,CASSQEGGGSYNSPLHF,TGTGCCAGCAGCCAAGAAGGAGGCGGATCCTATAATTCACCCCTCCACTTT
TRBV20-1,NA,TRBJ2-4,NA,CSASMGDVKNIQYF,TGCAGTGCTAGTATGGGAGATGTCAAAAACATTCAGTACTTC
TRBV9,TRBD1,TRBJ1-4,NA,CASSERTGGIGEKLFF,TGTGCCAGCAGCGAAAGGACAGGGGGCATCGGTGAAAAACTGTTTTTT
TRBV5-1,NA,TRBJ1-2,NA,CASSSPGQPYGYTF,TGCGCCAGCAGCTCCCCTGGACAGCCATATGGCTACACCTTC
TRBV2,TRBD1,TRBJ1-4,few,CASAQGATEKLFF,TGTGCCAGCGCGCAGGGGGCGACTGAAAAACTGTTTTTT
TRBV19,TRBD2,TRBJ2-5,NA,CASSIDSGPQETQYF,TGTGCCAGTAGTATAGATAGCGGGCCCCAAGAGACCCAGTACTTC
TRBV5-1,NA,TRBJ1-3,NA,CASSLSGVSGNTIYF,TGCGCCAGCAGCTTATCGGGGGTCTCTGGAAACACCATATATTTT
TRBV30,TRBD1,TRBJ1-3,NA,CAWSVRRTGANTIYF,TGTGCCTGGAGTGTACGGAGGACAGGGGCTAACACCATATATTTT
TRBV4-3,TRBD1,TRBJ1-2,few,CASSQVGQGANYGYTF,TGCGCCAGCAGCCAAGTGGGGCAGGGGGCGAACTATGGCTACACCTTC
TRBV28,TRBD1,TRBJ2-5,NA,CASSTRDSSVETQYF,TGTGCCAGCAGTACCCGGGACAGCTCGGTAGAGACCCAGTACTTC
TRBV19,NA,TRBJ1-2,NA,CASSISGEGGYTF,TGTGCCAGTAGTATCTCGGGAGAAGGGGGCTACACCTTC
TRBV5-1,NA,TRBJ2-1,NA,CASSEGLTTYNEQFF,TGCGCCAGCAGCGAGGGCTTAACAACCTACAATGAGCAGTTCTTC
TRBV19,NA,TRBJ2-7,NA,CASSIGQRQYF,TGTGCCAGTAGTATAGGGCAGCGACAGTACTTC
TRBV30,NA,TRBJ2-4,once,CAWGRAKNIQYF,TGTGCTTGGGGCCGAGCCAAAAACATTCAGTACTTC
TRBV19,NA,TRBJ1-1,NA,CASSIDTLRNTEAFF,TGTGCCAGTAGTATAGATACGCTGAGGAACACTGAAGCTTTCTTT
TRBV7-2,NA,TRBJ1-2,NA,CASSIGLNYGYTF,TGTGCCAGCAGTATCGGACTCAACTATGGCTACACCTTC
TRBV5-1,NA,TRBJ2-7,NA,CASSLEAALVQYF,TGCGCCAGCAGCTTGGAGGCGGCCTTAGTGCAGTACTTC
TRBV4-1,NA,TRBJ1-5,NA,CASSHPNQPQHF,TGCGCCAGCAGCCATCCTAATCAGCCCCAGCATTTT
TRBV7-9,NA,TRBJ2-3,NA,CASSLVVTAGPGPVQQYF,TGTGCCAGCAGCTTAGTTGTGACGGCAGGGCCTGGACCGGTGCAGCAGTATTTT
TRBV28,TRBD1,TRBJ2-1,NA,CASSLGQVNEQFF,TGTGCCAGCAGTCTTGGACAGGTCAATGAGCAGTTCTTC
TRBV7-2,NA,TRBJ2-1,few,CASSIPGGNYNEQFF,TGTGCCAGCAGCATTCCAGGGGGGAACTACAATGAGCAGTTCTTC
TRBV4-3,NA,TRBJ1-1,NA,CASSVAFRGNTEAFF,TGCGCCAGCAGCGTGGCTTTCAGAGGAAACACTGAAGCTTTCTTT
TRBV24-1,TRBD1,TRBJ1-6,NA,CATSDRDRRNSPLHF,TGTGCCACCAGTGATAGGGACAGGCGTAATTCACCCCTCCACTTT
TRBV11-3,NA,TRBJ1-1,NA,CASSLQGQNTEAFF,TGTGCCAGCAGCTTACAGGGACAGAACACTGAAGCTTTCTTT
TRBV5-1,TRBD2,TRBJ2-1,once,CASSSQSSGINEQFF,TGCGCCAGCAGCTCCCAGAGTAGCGGGATTAATGAGCAGTTCTTC
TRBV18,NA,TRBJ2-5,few,CASSLRSQETQYF,TGTGCCAGCTCATTAAGGAGTCAAGAGACCCAGTACTTC
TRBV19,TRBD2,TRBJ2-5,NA,CASSIGYSGGRETQYF,TGTGCCAGTAGTATAGGATATAGCGGGGGTCGAGAGACCCAGTACTTC
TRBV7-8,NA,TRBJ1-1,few,CASSLVGGNTEAFF,TGTGCCAGCAGCTTAGTTGGCGGGAACACTGAAGCTTTCTTT